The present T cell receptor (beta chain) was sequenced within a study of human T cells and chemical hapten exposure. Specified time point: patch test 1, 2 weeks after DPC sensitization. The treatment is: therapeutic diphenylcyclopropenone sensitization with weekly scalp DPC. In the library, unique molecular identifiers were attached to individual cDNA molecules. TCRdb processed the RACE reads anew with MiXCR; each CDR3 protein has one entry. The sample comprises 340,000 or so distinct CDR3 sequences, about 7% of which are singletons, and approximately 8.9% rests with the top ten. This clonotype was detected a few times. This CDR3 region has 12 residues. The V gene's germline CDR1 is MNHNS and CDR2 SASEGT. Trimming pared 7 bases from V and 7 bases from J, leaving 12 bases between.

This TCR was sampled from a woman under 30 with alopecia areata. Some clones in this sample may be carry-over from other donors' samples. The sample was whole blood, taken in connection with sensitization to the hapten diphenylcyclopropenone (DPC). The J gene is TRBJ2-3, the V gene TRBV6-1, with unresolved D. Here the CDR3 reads CASTLNAHTQYF. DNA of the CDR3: TGTGCCAGCACCCTAAATGCCCATACGCAGTATTTT.